These 21 T cell receptor beta chains share one sample of origin, sequenced in a study of molecular identifiers for immune sequencing clone quantification. In TCRdb, the PCR reads were re-called with MiXCR into one record per CDR3 protein. The sample has approximately 550,000 distinct CDR3 sequences, around 25% seen once. Sequences were obtained from naive CD8+ T cells from blood, with Jurkat cell RNA spiked in. Sample subset: FACS-sorted CD8+CD4-CCR7+CD45RA+ naive T cells. Receptor source: a human donor in good health. Some libraries in this study had Jurkat cell RNA spiked in.

The rearrangement uses TRBV20-1 and TRBJ1-2; 7 bases fit TRBD1. CDR3 length equals 15 residues. Germline CDR1 is DFQATT and CDR2 is SNEGSKA (reference sequence). The trim removed 1 base at V and 6 bases at J, leaving 11 bases unmatched. The CDR3 nucleotides read TGCAGTGCTAGAGGCCTCCGGGACAGAGACCATGGCTACACCTTC. This encodes CSARGLRDRDHGYTF.

The chain links TRBV30 to TRBJ2-3; either TRBD1 or TRBD2 may supply D (5 bases each). The ends were cut back, 4 bases at V and 0 bases at J, with 11 bases in the middle. Germline CDR1 is GTSNPN and CDR2 is SVGIG (reference sequence). The CDR3 contains 14 residues. The CDR3 DNA reads as TGTGCCTGGACAGGGACCACTAGCACAGATACGCAGTATTTT. Protein sequence: CAWTGTTSTDTQYF.

The chain uses TRBV19 and TRBJ1-6; D gene unclear. V gave up 0 bases and J gave up 2 bases, with 14 bases separating them. Germline-derived CDR1 and CDR2 are LNHDA and SQIVND (reference sequence). This CDR3 spans 18 amino acids. The CDR3 DNA is TGTGCCAGTAGTATAGATCTCGGCAGGCACCCCTATAATTCACCCCTCCACTTT. The encoded protein is CASSIDLGRHPYNSPLHF.

The table lists this clonotype with many counts. The J gene is TRBJ2-3, the V gene TRBV7-4; 10 bases agree with TRBD2. CDR1 is SGHVT and CDR2 is SQSDAQ in the germline V gene. This CDR3 has 20 amino acids. After removal of 4 bases from V and 0 bases from J, the junction contained 16 bases not matched to a gene. The DNA for the CDR3 is TGTGCCAGCAGCTCAAGCCAATGGGCTAGCGGGAGTCCTAGCACAGATACGCAGTATTTT. This gives the protein CASSSSQWASGSPSTDTQYF.

The rearrangement links TRBV5-8 to TRBJ1-3; the D is unclear. The CDR3 has 14 residues. Germline CDR1 reads SGHTS; CDR2 reads YDEGEE. The V and J ends lost 6 bases and 4 bases respectively, with 14 bases between them. The DNA for the CDR3 is TGTGCCAGCACCCTGTGGGATTACGGAAACACCATATATTTT. Its protein product is CASTLWDYGNTIYF.

Note on this clonotype: Because the CDR3 is missing its conserved closing phenylalanine or tryptophan, this is likely a read error. The rearrangement joins TRBV3-1 to TRBJ2-3; 10 nucleotides align to TRBD2. The CDR3 has 16 residues. With V trimmed by 1 base and J by 7 bases, 8 bases remained unmatched. Germline CDR1 is LGHDT and CDR2 is YNNKEL (reference sequence). The CDR3: CASSQVAAGGPNTQYC. In DNA form, the CDR3 reads TGTGCCAGCAGCCAAGTGGCAGCGGGGGGGCCTAATACGCAGTATTGT.

About this clonotype: The junction does not match germline at one end; this may be a read error. The rearrangement uses TRBV4-1 and TRBJ1-4; D is possibly TRBD1 (6 bases). Looked up from germline, CDR1 is MGHRA and CDR2 is YSYEKL. The CDR3 totals 15 residues. For the CDR3, the DNA is TGCGCCAGCAGTCAAGAGGACAGTGCGAATGAAAAACTGTTTTTT. Translating it yields CASSQEDSANEKLFF.

This clonotype was observed at least ten times. The chain has TRBV5-1 and TRBJ2-7; the match to TRBD1 covers 7 bases. CDR1 is SGHRS and CDR2 is YFSETQ in the germline V gene. The CDR3 has 14 residues. The V gene end was trimmed by 2 bases and the J gene end by 0 bases; junction bases not matched to a gene: 2. The CDR3 nucleotides are TGCGCCAGCAGCTTTGGGACAGACTCCTACGAGCAGTACTTC. This translates into CASSFGTDSYEQYF.

The chain uses TRBV24-1 and TRBJ1-1; 9 nucleotides align to TRBD1. The length of the CDR3 is 13 residues. Losses at the gene ends were 8 bases for V and 6 bases for J; bases not matched to a gene: 6. Germline V lookup: CDR1 KGHDR, CDR2 SFDVKD. This CDR3 is CATMTGGGSEAFF. CDR3 nucleotides: TGTGCCACCATGACAGGGGGGGGCTCTGAAGCTTTCTTT.

This clonotype was seen ten or more times. The genes are TRBV29-1 and TRBJ1-4; a weak D match, TRBD1 (5 bases). With 0 bases removed from V and 1 base from J, the gap between germline ends came to 9 bases. Germline assignment: CDR1 SQVTM and CDR2 ANQGSEA. The CDR3 consists of 15 residues. CDR3 amino acids: CSVEEWGETNEKLFF. CDR3 sequence (DNA): TGCAGCGTTGAAGAATGGGGGGAAACTAATGAAAAACTGTTTTTT.

The genes are TRBV7-9 and TRBJ1-1; no clear D. Germline V gene lookup returns CDR1 SEHNR and CDR2 FQNEAQ (reference sequence). This CDR3 is built from 16 residues. V dropped 7 bases and J dropped 10 bases, with 28 bases sitting between them. The CDR3 spells CASTRDSSGGTPAAFF. The CDR3 DNA is TGTGCCAGCACCCGAGATAGCTCAGGCGGAACCCCTGCAGCTTTCTTT. The full variable domain, its missing parts supplied by reference TRBV7-9 and TRBJ1-1, is DTGVSQNPRHKITKRGQNVTFRCDPISEHNRLYWYRQTLGQGPEFLTYFQNEAQLEKSRLLSDRFSAERPKGSFSTLEIQRTEQGDSAMYLCASTRDSSGGTPAAFFGQGTRLTVV.

This clonotype showed up just a few times. V is TRBV20-1 and J is TRBJ2-7; 11 bases agree with TRBD2. Per the germline V gene, CDR1 is DFQATT and CDR2 is SNEGSKA (reference sequence). Trimming took 1 base from V and 3 from J; bases not matched to a gene: 8. The CDR3 covers 16 residues. CDR3 bases: TGCAGTGCTAGAGGCCCGCTAGCGGGAGGAATCTACGAGCAGTACTTC. It translates to CSARGPLAGGIYEQYF.

The rearrangement uses TRBV27 and TRBJ1-2; 9 nucleotides match TRBD1. The CDR3 is 14 amino acids. J gave up 6 bases and V 8 bases, and 10 bases lay outside the gene matches. From germline, CDR1 is MNHEY and CDR2 SMNVEV (reference sequence). The CDR3 nucleotides read TGTGCCAGCCGTTCCGGGACAGGGTACGATGGCTACACCTTC. This sequence encodes CASRSGTGYDGYTF.

In its sample, this clonotype was seen a few times. This sequence joins TRBV9 and TRBJ2-6, with D possibly TRBD1 on 5 matching bases. The CDR3 has 15 amino acids. Germline CDR1 reads SGDLS; CDR2 reads YYNGEE. V dropped 4 bases and J dropped 2 bases, with 10 bases sitting between them. CDR3 nucleotides: TGTGCCAGCAGCTCATCAGGGACTGGGGCCAACGTCCTGACTTTC. Translation: CASSSSGTGANVLTF.

This clonotype was detected ten times or more. V and J are TRBV7-9 and TRBJ2-5; D perhaps matches TRBD2 (6 bases). This CDR3 spans 15 amino acids. V lost 5 bases to trimming and J lost 2 bases, with 15 bases between them. Germline V gene sequence: CDR1 SEHNR, CDR2 FQNEAQ (reference sequence). The CDR3 reads CASSPGDGQQETQYF. The CDR3 DNA reads as TGTGCCAGCAGCCCGGGGGACGGGCAACAAGAGACCCAGTACTTC.

This clonotype was counted many times. V and J are TRBV7-2 and TRBJ2-3, with TRBD2 matching 8 bases. The CDR3 is 16 residues long. CDR1 is SGHTA, CDR2 FQGNSA, per germline. Trimming cost V 4 bases and J 2 bases; bases outside gene matches: 8. CDR3 amino acids: CASSSLAGYLTDTQYF. CDR3 sequence (DNA): TGTGCCAGCAGCTCCCTAGCGGGCTACCTCACAGATACGCAGTATTTT.

About this clonotype itself: A much larger clone differs by one base, so this may be a read error. V is TRBV28 and J is TRBJ1-5; no clear D. Germline V lookup: CDR1 MDHEN, CDR2 SYDVKM. Trimming shortened V by 5 bases and J by 4 bases, and 15 bases separated the two germline ends. This CDR3 spans 15 amino acids. The CDR3 DNA is TGTGCCAGCAGTACGCCTAACCGGGAGAATCAGCCCCAGCATTTT. Its translation is CASSTPNRENQPQHF.

This clonotype was picked up many times. The rearrangement uses TRBV13 and TRBJ2-3; 14 nucleotides line up with TRBD2. Germline V CDR1 and CDR2: PRHDT, FYEKMQ (reference sequence). The CDR3 contains 15 residues. Germline trimming cut 4 bases from V and 5 bases from J; bases unmatched to any gene: 2. The chain's CDR3 is CASSSGLAGGDTQYF. In DNA form, the CDR3 reads TGTGCCAGCAGCTCTGGACTAGCGGGAGGAGATACGCAGTATTTT.

The chain links TRBV4-2 to TRBJ2-7; D remains ambiguous. Trimming cost V 0 bases and J 0 bases, with 15 bases left between them. Germline CDR1 LGHNA, CDR2 YNFKEQ. This CDR3 has 17 residues. CDR3 protein: CASSQEGRTPVSYEQYF. The CDR3 DNA is TGTGCCAGCAGCCAAGAAGGTCGCACGCCTGTCTCCTACGAGCAGTACTTC.

This clonotype was seen ten or more times. This chain joins TRBV5-1 and TRBJ2-7, with D uncertain. V lost 0 bases to trimming and J lost 4 bases, with 14 bases between them. The CDR3 has 15 residues. The germline V gene encodes CDR1 SGHRS and CDR2 YFSETQ. The CDR3 spells CASSLEGMGNYEQYF. The DNA of the CDR3 is TGCGCCAGCAGCTTGGAAGGTATGGGGAATTACGAGCAGTACTTC.

In the case of this clonotype: The CDR3 carries no conserved terminal phenylalanine or tryptophan, so it likely arises from a read error. The chain carries TRBV5-1 and TRBJ2-5; weak D call: TRBD1 (6 bases). Trimming removed 7 bases from V and 2 bases from J, with 12 bases in between. Germline CDR1 is SGHRS and CDR2 is YFSETQ. The CDR3 has 13 residues. The CDR3 nucleotides read TGCGCCAGCGGCCCAGGGACACAAGAGACCCAGTACCTC. Translation: CASGPGTQETQYL.